This section outlines one T cell receptor (beta chain) sequence together with its context. Germline CDR1 and CDR2: LNHNV and YYDKDF (reference sequence). The length of the CDR3 is 12 residues. Trimming took 4 bases from V and 5 from J, leaving 9 bases between them. The data derive from a study of CD8+ T cells in alopecia areata. RNA, once extracted, was reverse transcribed into cDNA for use as the sequencing template. Clones were sequenced by immunoSEQ multiplex PCR, and TCRdb holds only the in-frame ones, with some missing. The table lists fewer than 200,000 clones, around three fifths of them singletons. Treatment of the sample: oral pan-JAK inhibitor, 5-10 mg twice daily.

This receptor was identified in a human donor with alopecia areata. This sequence joins TRBV15 and TRBJ2-7; no firm D call. The material was CD4+ T cells sorted from blood, obtained at week 24, from a patient treated with tofacitinib. The CDR3 bases are TGTGCCACCAGCATAAGGAGAGACGAGCAGTACTTC. As protein: CATSIRRDEQYF.